Presented here are 6 T cell receptor beta chains from one specimen sequenced in a study of blood T cell repertoires in COVID-19. Sequenced by immunoSEQ multiplex PCR; TCRdb stores in-frame clones only, minus some. Counted here are under 350,000 clones, around 86% occurring once; the ten biggest clones make up around 4.5%. The sequenced material came from PBMCs or T cells enriched from blood (not recorded which). The receptors derive from a woman between 35 and 50 years old with acute COVID-19.

This chain links TRBV9 with TRBJ1-2; D gene uncertain. The V end was cut by 3 bases, the J end by 6 bases, with 18 bases between. The CDR3 consists of 15 residues. The germline V gene encodes CDR1 SGDLS and CDR2 YYNGEE. CDR3 protein: CASSATPTVGNGYTF. CDR3 nucleotide sequence: TGTGCCAGCAGCGCCACCCCAACAGTGGGCAATGGCTACACCTTC.

The CDR3 DNA is TGTGCCAGCAGCTCACGAGGGACTAGTGGAAGTACAGATACGCAGTATTTT. This encodes CASSSRGTSGSTDTQYF. The genes are TRBV9 and TRBJ2-3, with TRBD2 matching 8 bases. The germline CDR1 and CDR2 sequences are SGDLS and YYNGEE. The CDR3 loop spans 17 amino acids. The ends lost 4 bases at V and 3 bases at J; junction bases unmatched: 13.

The rearrangement joins TRBV5-5 to TRBJ1-4, with D possibly being TRBD1 (5 bases). The V and J ends lost 2 bases and 7 bases respectively, with 15 bases between them. CDR1 and CDR2 (germline): SGHKS, YYEKEE (reference sequence). The CDR3 is 15 amino acids. The CDR3 loop reads CASSFRQGGSEKLFF. CDR3 DNA sequence: TGTGCCAGCAGCTTTAGGCAGGGAGGAAGTGAAAAACTGTTTTTT.

The rearrangement uses TRBV28 and TRBJ1-1, with no clear D. V gave up 1 base and J gave up 1 base, with 7 bases separating them. Per the germline V gene, CDR1 is MDHEN and CDR2 is SYDVKM. This CDR3 region has 14 residues. The CDR3 DNA sequence: TGTGCCAGCAGTTTATACCGACAGAACACTGAAGCTTTCTTT. Translation gives CASSLYRQNTEAFF.

CDR3 loop: CASSLVSSGSSGANVLTF. The DNA for the CDR3 is TGTGCCAGCAGCTTAGTGTCTAGCGGGAGCTCTGGGGCCAACGTCCTGACTTTC. The rearrangement uses TRBV7-2 and TRBJ2-6; TRBD2 matches 10 bases. The CDR3 loop spans 18 amino acids. Germline CDR1 reads SGHTA; CDR2 reads FQGNSA. V trimming: 1 base; J trimming: 0 bases; junction bases outside the gene matches: 3.

This rearrangement joins TRBV4-3 to TRBJ2-1; 9 bases are shared with TRBD2. Germline loops: CDR1 LGHNA, CDR2 YSLEER. V trimming: 1 base; J trimming: 0 bases; junction bases outside the gene matches: 13. This CDR3 spans 20 amino acids. The CDR3 region has the DNA TGCGCCAGCAGCCAAGGGAGGCGCGGGGGGGCCTCATTCTCCTACAATGAGCAGTTCTTC. Protein product: CASSQGRRGGASFSYNEQFF.